This T cell receptor (beta chain) emerged from a study of CD8 T cells in Susac syndrome. The RNA input was about 0.5 to 1 ug, and it was reverse transcribed with random hexamers. Across 54 Vbeta and 13 Jbeta, immunoSEQ multiplex PCR amplified TCR beta CDR3. TCRdb reprocessed the immunoSEQ multiplex PCR reads via MiXCR and lists one record per CDR3 protein. The table lists more than 100,000 distinct CDR3 sequences, 96% of them singletons. V was shortened by 2 bases and J by 2 bases, with 7 bases between the two germline ends. The CDR3 runs 13 residues. Looked up from germline, CDR1 is LGHDT and CDR2 is YNNKEL (reference sequence). Peripheral blood CD8+ and CD4+ T cells were profiled by TCR beta sequencing. Diagnostic criteria defined recently for definite or probable disease were met by the Susac syndrome patients.

The V gene is TRBV3-1, the J gene TRBJ2-7; the D is unclear. Material for sequencing was CD4+ T cells from PBMCs. The source of this sequence is a human donor with Susac syndrome. The CDR3 loop is CASSQRLTYEQYF. The CDR3 nucleotides are TGTGCCAGCAGCCAAAGGCTCACCTACGAGCAGTACTTC.